One sample yielded the 9 T cell receptor beta chains listed below, sequenced in a study of blood T cell repertoires in COVID-19 (TCRdb year 2020). Library preparation was by the immunoSEQ multiplex PCR assay. In its TCRdb copy, this immuneACCESS table keeps in-frame sequences only and misses some clones. Where compared with another copy, unresolved V genes explain less than half of these, and the others have no known cause. Within this sample are about 270,000 clones, with roughly 90% of them counted one time only. Approximately 2.7% of the sample goes to the ten largest clones. The sample was PBMCs or T cells enriched from blood (not recorded which). The receptors come from a man aged 35-49 years who had been exposed to COVID-19.

The chain recombines TRBV4-2 with TRBJ1-5, with 8 bases aligning to TRBD1. Unmatched junction bases numbered 0, after V lost 6 bases and J lost 5 bases. The length of the CDR3 is 12 residues. The V gene's germline CDR1 is LGHNA and CDR2 YNFKEQ. The chain's CDR3 is CASRQGDQPQHF. CDR3 DNA sequence: TGTGCCAGCAGACAGGGGGATCAGCCCCAGCATTTT.

The rearrangement joins TRBV19 to TRBJ1-6; D remains ambiguous. The V end was cut by 2 bases, the J end by 6 bases, with 14 bases between. There are 16 residues in the CDR3. CDR1 and CDR2 (germline): LNHDA, SQIVND (reference sequence). CDR3: CASSISRDTINSPLHF. The CDR3 coding sequence is TGTGCCAGTAGTATAAGCCGAGACACCATTAATTCACCCCTCCACTTT.

The chain recombines TRBV30 with TRBJ2-5, with 8 bases lining up with TRBD1. The CDR3 spans 14 residues. V shed 0 bases, J shed 4 bases, and the junction held 4 bases outside the gene matches. Germline V gives CDR1 GTSNPN, CDR2 SVGIG (reference sequence). The CDR3 coding sequence is TGTGCCTGGAGTGTAACAGGGGGAGGAGAGACCCAGTACTTC. Translation gives CAWSVTGGGETQYF. Together with reference TRBV30 and TRBJ2-5, the CDR3 gives the full variable domain: SQTIHQWPATLVQPVGSPLSLECTVEGTSNPNLYWYRQAAGRGLQLLFYSVGIGQISSEVPQNLSASRPQDRQFILSSKKLLLSDSGFYLCAWSVTGGGETQYFGPGTRLLVL.

This rearrangement joins TRBV7-2 to TRBJ1-2; D is uncertain. The CDR3 is 15 residues long. Between the trimmed V and J ends, which lost 3 bases and 0 bases, there was a span of 11 bases. CDR1 and CDR2 (germline): SGHTA, FQGNSA. This CDR3 is CASSLSDISNYGYTF. CDR3 DNA sequence: TGTGCCAGCAGCTTGTCAGATATCTCTAACTATGGCTACACCTTC.

V and J are TRBV7-9 and TRBJ2-1, with TRBD2 identical over 10 bases. Germline values: CDR1 SEHNR, CDR2 FQNEAQ (reference sequence). V was pared by 5 bases and J by 6 bases, with 13 bases of the junction left unmatched. The CDR3 extends over 17 amino acids. The CDR3 is CASSGTWASGRRNEQFF. CDR3 sequence (DNA): TGTGCCAGCAGCGGGACGTGGGCTAGCGGGAGACGCAATGAGCAGTTCTTC.

V usage is TRBV13 and J usage is TRBJ1-1; D remains unclear. The CDR3 is made up of 12 amino acids. Germline values: CDR1 PRHDT, CDR2 FYEKMQ (reference sequence). Between the trimmed V and J ends, which lost 2 bases and 7 bases, there was a span of 8 bases. The CDR3: CASSLILLEAFF. DNA for the CDR3: TGTGCCAGCAGCTTAATACTACTTGAAGCTTTCTTT.

In its sample, this clone was seen a few times. V gene TRBV4-1 combines with J gene TRBJ1-5; D is undetermined. This CDR3 has 16 amino acids. From germline, CDR1 is MGHRA and CDR2 YSYEKL. V was clipped by 3 bases and J by 7 bases, with 19 bases between them. The DNA of the CDR3 is TGCGCCAGCAGCCAGGTGGGTGGGCCGGCGGGGCAGCCCCAGCATTTT. Its translation is CASSQVGGPAGQPQHF.

The rearrangement uses TRBV28 and TRBJ1-5; TRBD1 matches 9 bases. V lost 2 bases and J lost 4; bases outside the gene matches: 27. The CDR3 is made up of 23 amino acids. From germline, CDR1 is MDHEN and CDR2 SYDVKM. CDR3 sequence (DNA): TGTGCCAGCAGTTTAACGAATACCAAGCCGGGACAGGGATCTCTCAGGCTGAATCAGCCCCAGCATTTT. As protein: CASSLTNTKPGQGSLRLNQPQHF.

This chain connects TRBV27 to TRBJ2-3; 7 nucleotides align to TRBD2. The CDR3 loop spans 15 amino acids. Germline-derived CDR1 and CDR2 are MNHEY and SMNVEV (reference sequence). Germline trimming cut 0 bases from V and 5 bases from J; bases unmatched to any gene: 5. The CDR3 spells CASSLSPRGGDTQYF. The CDR3 DNA sequence: TGTGCCAGCAGTTTATCCCCACGCGGGGGAGATACGCAGTATTTT.